This entry lists 8 T cell receptor beta chains sequenced from one sample in a study of cytomegalovirus exposure and HLA in healthy donors. Both 60 Vbeta primers and 13 Jbeta primers went into the PCR. The protocol was immunoSEQ multiplex PCR, while the TCRdb copy is restricted to in-frame clones and leaves out a portion. The sample records roughly 100,000 clones, 65% to 85% being singletons. Sequenced sample: PBMCs. Every receptor here comes from a male donor in good health and CMV-seronegative.

As to this clone: Other nucleotide sequences from this sample produce the same CDR3. The rearrangement links TRBV19 to TRBJ1-1, with 8 bases lining up with TRBD1. V lost 8 bases and J lost 2; bases outside the gene matches: 4. Germline CDR1 is LNHDA and CDR2 is SQIVND (reference sequence). The CDR3 has 13 amino acids. The CDR3 DNA sequence: TGTGCCAGTCGGACAGGGAGAAACACTGAAGCTTTCTTT. Translated: CASRTGRNTEAFF. Looking up the rest from reference TRBV19 and TRBJ1-1 gives the full variable domain: DGGITQSPKYLFRKEGQNVTLSCEQNLNHDAMYWYRQDPGQGLRLIYYSQIVNDFQKGDIAEGYSVSREKKESFPLTVTSAQKNPTAFYLCASRTGRNTEAFFGQGTRLTVV.

This clone was observed once. This rearrangement joins TRBV19 to TRBJ2-7; TRBD1 aligns across 12 bases. Germline-derived CDR1 and CDR2 are LNHDA and SQIVND (reference sequence). Trimming removed 3 bases from V and 6 bases from J; junction bases left unmatched: 9. This CDR3 region has 16 residues. The CDR3 nucleotides are TGTGCCAGTAGTATGGCATTGCGGGACAGGGGGCTCGAGCAGTACTTC. Protein product: CASSMALRDRGLEQYF.

The rearrangement uses TRBV28 and TRBJ2-7, with 9 bases that match TRBD2. The CDR3 is made up of 14 amino acids. CDR1 and CDR2 from the germline V gene are MDHEN and SYDVKM. V shed 10 bases and J 2 bases; nucleotides not matched to a gene: 9. The CDR3: CATATTSGAYEQYF. The CDR3 DNA reads as TGTGCCACCGCGACGACTAGCGGAGCCTACGAGCAGTACTTC.

This clone was seen only a few times. V is TRBV13 and J is TRBJ2-5, with D possibly being TRBD2 (6 bases). V was trimmed by 4 bases and J by 5 bases, leaving 14 bases between them. The CDR3 length is 14 residues. Germline CDR1 and CDR2: PRHDT and FYEKMQ (reference sequence). DNA of the CDR3: TGTGCCAGCAGCTCCCGGGACTGGGAGGAGACCCAGTACTTC. Encoded protein: CASSSRDWEETQYF.

This clone was observed a handful of times. This chain uses TRBV4-1 with TRBJ2-3; tentatively, D is TRBD1 (10 bases). The V gene lost 5 bases and the J gene lost 6 bases, with 27 bases spanning the gap. Germline CDR1 and CDR2: MGHRA and YSYEKL. The CDR3 is made up of 18 amino acids. The CDR3 protein is CASSSDYRGGGQGDTQYF. CDR3 sequence (DNA): TGCGCCAGCAGCTCCGACTATCGCGGGGGGGGACAGGGGGATACGCAGTATTTT.

J is TRBJ2-2 and V is TRBV27; D remains ambiguous. The CDR3 is made up of 13 amino acids. V dropped 2 bases and J dropped 3 bases, with 4 bases sitting between them. The germline CDR1 and CDR2 sequences are MNHEY and SMNVEV (reference sequence). The CDR3 coding sequence is TGTGCCAGCAGTTTACTCGACACCGGGGAGCTGTTTTTT. This gives the protein CASSLLDTGELFF.

The chain employs TRBV19 and TRBJ1-2; D is unresolved. V lost 0 bases and J lost 4, with 33 bases in between. CDR1 is LNHDA, CDR2 SQIVND, per germline (reference sequence). CDR3 length equals 22 residues. The CDR3 DNA is TGTGCCAGTAGTATAGATCCCCCGAGCCCGAGAGAGCTCCTCTGGTTTAGCTATGGCTACACCTTC. Protein sequence: CASSIDPPSPRELLWFSYGYTF.

This clone showed up just a few times. V usage is TRBV4-1 and J usage is TRBJ1-1; D possibly corresponds to TRBD1 (5 bases). Trimming took 0 bases from V and 4 from J, leaving 12 bases between them. Germline V CDR1 and CDR2: MGHRA, YSYEKL. This CDR3 region has 15 residues. This CDR3 is CASSQDIFQGTEAFF. CDR3 DNA sequence: TGCGCCAGCAGCCAAGATATATTTCAGGGCACTGAAGCTTTCTTT.